Listed below are T cell receptor beta chains from one sample, sequenced in a study of PD-L1 blockade in urothelial cancer. Sequencing used immunoSEQ multiplex PCR; TCRdb keeps in-frame clones, though not all of them. Of tens of thousands of clones in the sample, 80% to 90% were seen once. Specimen: PBMCs, collected around atezolizumab (anti-PD-L1) treatment. The receptor source for this set is a man in his fifties or sixties with urothelial cancer. The CDR3 runs from the conserved cysteine through the conserved F or W. A D gene is named only where the DNA matches it firmly. Only some rows state a clone size, as once, few, many or a class for expanded clones.

V: TRBV18
size: NA
J: TRBJ2-7
D: NA
length: 14
CDR3: CASSPVAESYEQYF
DNA: TGTGCCAGCTCACCAGTAGCGGAATCCTACGAGCAGTACTTC

V: TRBV19
size: NA
J: TRBJ1-5
D: NA
length: 15
CDR3: CASSRTGTNNQPQHF
DNA: TGTGCCAGTAGTAGAACCGGGACAAACAATCAGCCCCAGCATTTT

V: TRBV6-4
size: NA
J: TRBJ1-1
D: NA
length: 14
CDR3: CASRSWTENTEAFF
DNA: TGTGCCAGCAGATCCTGGACAGAAAACACTGAAGCTTTCTTT

V: TRBV2
size: NA
J: TRBJ2-5
D: TRBD2
length: 12
CDR3: CASSSGEETQYF
DNA: TGTGCCAGCAGTAGCGGGGAAGAGACCCAGTACTTC

V: TRBV5-4
size: NA
J: TRBJ1-6
D: NA
length: 14
CDR3: CASSLSAGNSPLHF
DNA: TGTGCCAGCAGCTTAAGCGCGGGAAATTCACCCCTCCACTTT

V: TRBV4-2
size: NA
J: TRBJ2-5
D: NA
length: 15
CDR3: CASSQDQGLAETQYF
DNA: TGTGCCAGCAGCCAAGACCAGGGGTTGGCGGAGACCCAGTACTTC

V: TRBV21-1
size: few
J: TRBJ1-1
D: NA
length: 14
CDR3: CASSPGQGNTEAFF
DNA: TGTGCCAGCAGCCCCGGACAGGGAAACACTGAAGCTTTCTTT

V: TRBV6-1
size: NA
J: TRBJ2-7
D: NA
length: 14
CDR3: CASSGLSKVYEQYF
DNA: TGTGCCAGCAGTGGTCTCAGTAAAGTATACGAGCAGTACTTC

V: TRBV27
size: once
J: TRBJ2-6
D: NA
length: 16
CDR3: CASSSPGGTGANVLTF
DNA: TGTGCCAGCAGTTCCCCAGGGGGGACGGGGGCCAACGTCCTGACTTTC

V: TRBV5-1
size: NA
J: TRBJ2-5
D: NA
length: 15
CDR3: CASSLARGTRETQYF
DNA: TGCGCCAGCAGCTTGGCCCGGGGGACCAGGGAGACCCAGTACTTC

V: TRBV30
size: NA
J: TRBJ2-7
D: TRBD1
length: 14
CDR3: CAWQQQGAGYEQYF
DNA: TGTGCCTGGCAGCAACAGGGGGCCGGCTACGAGCAGTACTTC

V: TRBV5-1
size: NA
J: TRBJ2-7
D: TRBD1
length: 17
CDR3: CASSRTLRTGGYYEQYF
DNA: TGCGCCAGCAGCCGGACCCTGAGGACAGGGGGCTACTACGAGCAGTACTTC

V: TRBV9
size: NA
J: TRBJ1-2
D: NA
length: 13
CDR3: CASSSPGPYGYTF
DNA: TGTGCCAGCAGTAGCCCTGGCCCCTATGGCTACACCTTC

V: TRBV9
size: once
J: TRBJ1-1
D: NA
length: 14
CDR3: CASSVIGGNTEAFF
DNA: TGTGCCAGCAGCGTGATTGGAGGAAACACTGAAGCTTTCTTT

V: TRBV29-1
size: NA
J: TRBJ1-1
D: NA
length: 10
CDR3: CSVGTAEAFF
DNA: TGCAGCGTTGGGACAGCTGAAGCTTTCTTT

V: TRBV5-1
size: NA
J: TRBJ2-7
D: TRBD2
length: 13
CDR3: CASSFGTSSEQYF
DNA: TGCGCCAGCAGCTTCGGGACTAGCTCCGAGCAGTACTTC

V: TRBV9
size: NA
J: TRBJ1-3
D: NA
length: 16
CDR3: CASSVGVRVSGNTIYF
DNA: TGTGCCAGCAGCGTAGGAGTCCGCGTCTCTGGAAACACCATATATTTT

V: TRBV5-5
size: NA
J: TRBJ1-2
D: NA
length: 13
CDR3: CASSLNREYGYTF
DNA: TGTGCCAGCAGCCTTAACAGGGAGTATGGCTACACCTTC

V: TRBV29-1
size: NA
J: TRBJ2-3
D: NA
length: 13
CDR3: CSVAEGVTDTQYF
DNA: TGCAGCGTTGCCGAGGGAGTAACGGATACGCAGTATTTT

V: TRBV11-2
size: NA
J: TRBJ2-7
D: TRBD2
length: 18
CDR3: CASSLERDSGMYSYEQYF
DNA: TGTGCCAGCAGCTTAGAACGGGATAGCGGGATGTACTCCTACGAGCAGTACTTC

V: TRBV7-2
size: NA
J: TRBJ2-5
D: TRBD1
length: 14
CDR3: CASSRTGWGETQYF
DNA: TGTGCCAGCAGCCGGACAGGGTGGGGGGAGACCCAGTACTTC